This TCR beta chain was profiled in a study of T cell repertoires in cytomegalovirus infection. MiXCR, applied by TCRdb to the reads, yields one record per CDR3 protein. The table includes about 770,000 distinct CDR3 sequences, about 29% detected once. Points on this clonotype: Its specificity is not known.

Whole-study results and caveats: HLA-C-restricted TCR beta clonotypes specific for CMV led the ex vivo response.

There are 14 residues in the CDR3. V lost 3 bases and J lost 2, with 10 bases in between. CDR1 is ENHRY and CDR2 is SYGVKD in the germline V gene. This clonotype was sampled from a human donor in good health (CMV status not recorded). Some clones in this sample may be carry-over from other donors' samples. The gene calls are TRBV10-3 and TRBJ1-2; D is unclear. The sequenced sample was cultured CD8+ T cells from PBMCs, obtained from culture after CMV antigen stimulation. The CDR3 DNA follows: TGTGCCATCAGTGATCTGGGGAGGAACTATGGCTACACCTTC. Its protein product is CAISDLGRNYGYTF.